These 18 T cell receptor beta chains share one sample of origin, sequenced in a study of OX40 agonist ivuxolimab in advanced cancers. Assay used: immunoSEQ multiplex PCR; TCRdb lists only in-frame clones, some missing. In the table there are 80,000 to 85,000 clones, about 86% of which are singletons. Sequencing used CD4+ or CD8+ T cells sorted from blood, obtained in a trial of the OX40 agonist ivuxolimab. These receptors came from an adult with an advanced solid tumor such as melanoma, head and neck, liver or kidney cancer.

The chain recombines TRBV9 with TRBJ2-3; D is uncertain. Germline loops: CDR1 SGDLS, CDR2 YYNGEE. V was shortened by 0 bases and J by 2 bases, with 16 bases between the two germline ends. There are 17 residues in the CDR3. CDR3 nucleotide sequence: TGTGCCAGCAGCGTAGCCTCCAGCATTCGAGACACAGATACGCAGTATTTT. As protein: CASSVASSIRDTDTQYF.

J is TRBJ1-2 and V is TRBV6-5; TRBD1 agrees at 7 bases. Per the germline V gene, CDR1 is MNHEY and CDR2 is SVGAGI. V trimming: 6 bases; J trimming: 4 bases; junction bases outside the gene matches: 5. This CDR3 has 13 residues. The CDR3 DNA follows: TGTGCCAGCAGCCCGGACAGGTTCTATGGCTACACCTTC. Protein product: CASSPDRFYGYTF.

The chain carries TRBV6-1 and TRBJ1-5; D is undetermined. V was cut by 7 bases and J by 0 bases, with 10 bases left in between. This CDR3 is 14 amino acids long. CDR1 and CDR2 from the germline V gene are MNHNS and SASEGT. The CDR3 protein is CASTTSYSNQPQHF. CDR3 bases: TGTGCCAGCACTACGAGTTATAGCAATCAGCCCCAGCATTTT.

This clone was recorded once. This chain joins TRBV5-1 and TRBJ1-2; D unclear. Germline CDR1 SGHRS, CDR2 YFSETQ. The CDR3 has 12 amino acids. Trimming cost V 1 base and J 5 bases, with 6 bases left between them. DNA of the CDR3: TGCGCCAGCAGCTTGAATGGGTATGGCTACACCTTC. Its translation is CASSLNGYGYTF.

The V gene is TRBV6-1, the J gene TRBJ2-2; maybe TRBD1 (7 bases). Per germline, CDR1 MNHNS and CDR2 SASEGT. Trimming removed 1 base from V and 7 bases from J, with 22 bases in between. This CDR3 spans 18 amino acids. CDR3 sequence: CASSEGNRGRRGSGELFF. The CDR3 DNA reads TGTGCCAGCAGTGAAGGGAATAGGGGGCGGAGGGGGAGCGGGGAGCTGTTTTTT.

CDR3 loop: CASSSGGGVYEQYF. CDR3 nucleotides: TGTGCCAGCAGCAGCGGAGGGGGCGTCTACGAGCAGTACTTC. The genes are TRBV7-2 and TRBJ2-7; D may be TRBD1 (7 bases). V lost 5 bases and J lost 3, with 14 bases in between. Germline lookup yields CDR1 SGHTA and CDR2 FQGNSA. The CDR3 length is 14 residues.

In this sample, this clone turned up once. The genes are TRBV10-3 and TRBJ2-7; TRBD1 matches 7 bases. From germline, CDR1 is ENHRY and CDR2 SYGVKD. The ends lost 2 bases at V and 0 bases at J; junction bases unmatched: 7. The CDR3 is made up of 16 amino acids. This chain's CDR3 is CAISETGAPSSYEQYF. CDR3 in DNA: TGTGCCATCAGTGAGACAGGGGCTCCTAGCTCCTACGAGCAGTACTTC.

J is TRBJ1-1 and V is TRBV15; D is ambiguous. Per germline, CDR1 LNHNV and CDR2 YYDKDF (reference sequence). V was trimmed by 2 bases and J by 4 bases, leaving 14 bases between them. CDR3 length equals 15 residues. CDR3: CATSRKGSGSTEAFF. CDR3 bases: TGTGCCACCAGCAGAAAAGGGTCTGGTAGCACTGAAGCTTTCTTT.

V usage is TRBV18 and J usage is TRBJ2-7, with D tentatively TRBD2 (5 bases). With 3 bases removed from V and 6 bases from J, the gap between germline ends came to 15 bases. The CDR3 runs to 14 residues. The germline V gene has CDR1 KGHSH and CDR2 LQKENI. Here the CDR3 DNA reads TGTGCCAGCTCACCGGACCTCGGAGGCCCCGAGCAGTACTTC. This encodes CASSPDLGGPEQYF.

The CDR3 coding sequence is TGCGCCAGCAGCTCGACAGGGGGCTATACTGAAGCTTTCTTT. The encoded protein is CASSSTGGYTEAFF. The V call is TRBV5-1, the J call TRBJ1-1, with 10 bases that match TRBD1. The CDR3 is made up of 14 amino acids. V was pared by 3 bases and J by 5 bases, with 4 bases of the junction left unmatched. The germline CDR1 and CDR2 sequences are SGHRS and YFSETQ.

V is TRBV6-6 and J is TRBJ2-2; TRBD1 might be the D (6 bases). CDR3 length: 15 residues. Trimming cost V 3 bases and J 4 bases, with 12 bases left between them. Germline V CDR1 and CDR2: MNHNY, SVGAGI (reference sequence). The CDR3 loop reads CASSYSGTPTGELFF. In nucleotides, the CDR3 is TGTGCCAGCAGTTATTCCGGGACACCCACCGGGGAGCTGTTTTTT.

This chain joins TRBV5-1 and TRBJ1-2; unclear D gene. This CDR3 contains 19 residues. Germline V CDR1 and CDR2: SGHRS, YFSETQ. With 4 bases removed from V and 1 base from J, the gap between germline ends came to 26 bases. CDR3 residues: CASSGKPPTVPSINYGYTF. In nucleotides, the CDR3 is TGCGCCAGCAGCGGGAAACCACCGACGGTCCCATCAATTAACTATGGCTACACCTTC.

V is TRBV30 and J is TRBJ2-1; D gene ambiguous. The CDR3 length is 11 residues. V lost 4 bases and J 8 bases, leaving 9 bases between the germline ends. Per germline, CDR1 GTSNPN and CDR2 SVGIG (reference sequence). The CDR3 loop is CAWNRLDEQFF. For the CDR3, the DNA is TGTGCCTGGAACCGGCTAGATGAGCAGTTCTTC.

J is TRBJ2-3 and V is TRBV5-1, with TRBD1 matching 9 bases. The CDR3 runs to 14 residues. CDR1 and CDR2 (germline): SGHRS, YFSETQ. V lost 2 bases and J lost 5; bases outside the gene matches: 3. For the CDR3, the DNA is TGCGCCAGCAGCTTCGGACAGGGGAGAGATACGCAGTATTTT. Its protein product is CASSFGQGRDTQYF.

The rearrangement links TRBV19 to TRBJ1-2, with D possibly TRBD1 on 5 matching bases. V was trimmed by 7 bases and J by 6 bases, leaving 15 bases between them. The CDR3 loop spans 13 amino acids. Germline CDR1 LNHDA, CDR2 SQIVND (reference sequence). CDR3 sequence (DNA): TGTGCCAGTAACTCCGGGGCAGTTAATGGCTACACCTTC. Protein product: CASNSGAVNGYTF.

The V call is TRBV10-3, the J call TRBJ1-1, with 8 bases fitting TRBD1. Losses at the gene ends were 6 bases for V and 6 bases for J; bases not matched to a gene: 6. The germline CDR1 and CDR2 sequences are ENHRY and SYGVKD. The CDR3 runs to 13 residues. The CDR3 reads CAIRPTGASEAFF. Here the CDR3 DNA reads TGTGCCATCAGGCCGACAGGGGCATCTGAAGCTTTCTTT.

The chain recombines TRBV5-5 with TRBJ1-2; 7 bases line up with TRBD1. The J segment lost 8 bases and the V segment lost 3 bases, leaving 10 bases of the junction unmatched. Germline CDR1 and CDR2: SGHKS and YYEKEE (reference sequence). The CDR3 spans 14 residues. CDR3 nucleotides: TGTGCCAGCAGCTCTGGACAGGTTCCGGGCGGCTACACCTTC. Encoded protein: CASSSGQVPGGYTF. The entire variable domain, with the rest obtained from reference TRBV5-5 and TRBJ1-2, is as follows: DAGVTQSPTHLIKTRGQQVTLRCSPISGHKSVSWYQQVLGQGPQFIFQYYEKEERGRGNFPDRFSARQFPNYSSELNVNALLLGDSALYLCASSSGQVPGGYTFGSGTRLTVV.

This chain links TRBV7-2 with TRBJ2-7; no clear D gene. The CDR3 loop spans 13 amino acids. Trimming removed 7 bases from V and 3 bases from J, with 13 bases in between. Looked up from germline, CDR1 is SGHTA and CDR2 is FQGNSA. The chain's CDR3 is CASTSYTYYEQYF. DNA of the CDR3: TGTGCCAGCACGTCCTACACCTACTACGAGCAGTACTTC.